This T cell receptor (beta chain) was sequenced during a study of blood T cell repertoires in COVID-19. V lost 3 bases, J lost 10 bases, and 13 bases lay in between. In germline, CDR1 is SEHNR, CDR2 FQNEAQ (reference sequence). CDR3 length: 14 residues. TCRdb's copy holds only in-frame clones and misses some; the assay was immunoSEQ multiplex PCR. The sample includes 150,000 or so clones, roughly 84% seen only once; the top ten take over 10%. Sequencing used PBMCs or T cells enriched from blood (not recorded which). The receptor was derived from a woman aged 55-70 years who had recovered from COVID-19. The chain employs TRBV7-9 and TRBJ1-6; TRBD1 is a possible D gene (5 bases). The CDR3 DNA reads TGTGCCAGCAGCTTCTCAGGGAACGGATCACCCCTCCACTTT. Its translation is CASSFSGNGSPLHF. Combining the CDR3 with reference TRBV7-9 and TRBJ1-6 gives the whole variable domain DTGVSQNPRHKITKRGQNVTFRCDPISEHNRLYWYRQTLGQGPEFLTYFQNEAQLEKSRLLSDRFSAERPKGSFSTLEIQRTEQGDSAMYLCASSFSGNGSPLHFGNGTRLTVT.